These 26 T cell receptor beta chains share one sample of origin, sequenced in a study of blood T cell repertoires in COVID-19 (dated by TCRdb to the early 2020s). Library prep was done by the immunoSEQ multiplex PCR assay. TCRdb retrieved this table from immuneACCESS and kept in-frame rearrangements only. Not all clones are present; in checked studies, unresolved V genes account for under half, and no reason is known for the remainder. The sample data list 84,000 or so clones, and approximately 80% of these were observed just once. Around 12% of the sample comes from the top ten. The sample consisted of peripheral blood. These receptors all come from a woman aged 40 to 55 with active or convalescent COVID-19.

V is TRBV5-4 and J is TRBJ2-5; TRBD2 aligns across 8 bases. CDR1 is SGHNT and CDR2 is YYREEE in the germline V gene (reference sequence). J lost 1 base, V lost 3 bases, and 2 bases had no gene match. The CDR3 has 14 residues. The CDR3 DNA reads as TGTGCCAGCAGCTCCGGGGGGGGCCAAGAGACCCAGTACTTC. The encoded protein is CASSSGGGQETQYF.

This chain joins TRBV6-5 and TRBJ1-2, with D maybe TRBD1 (5 bases). V dropped 6 bases and J dropped 8 bases, with 16 bases sitting between them. CDR1 MNHEY and CDR2 SVGAGI come from the germline V gene. The CDR3 covers 13 residues. In DNA form, the CDR3 reads TGTGCCAGCAGCCTCGGATCTAAGGGGGGCTACACCTTC. It codes for CASSLGSKGGYTF.

CDR3 in amino acids: CASSLTNNYGYTF. The CDR3 nucleotides read TGTGCCAGCAGCCTGACAAATAACTATGGCTACACCTTC. V is TRBV27 and J is TRBJ1-2; no clear D. Between the trimmed V and J ends, which lost 6 bases and 1 base, there was a span of 9 bases. The V gene's germline CDR1 is MNHEY and CDR2 SMNVEV (reference sequence). This CDR3 is 13 amino acids long.

This chain joins TRBV13 and TRBJ1-1, with D maybe TRBD1 (6 bases). Trimming shortened V by 3 bases and J by 8 bases, and 16 bases separated the two germline ends. Germline V CDR1 and CDR2: PRHDT, FYEKMQ (reference sequence). The CDR3 sequence is 14 residues long. The CDR3 DNA is TGTGCCAGCAGCTTGGGTAGGACAGCAATAGAAGCTTTCTTT. It yields the protein CASSLGRTAIEAFF. Variable domain in full (rest from reference TRBV13 and TRBJ1-1): AAGVIQSPRHLIKEKRETATLKCYPIPRHDTVYWYQQGPGQDPQFLISFYEKMQSDKGSIPDRFSAQQFSDYHSELNMSSLELGDSALYFCASSLGRTAIEAFFGQGTRLTVV.

This rearrangement joins TRBV2 to TRBJ2-7; 7 nucleotides agree with TRBD1. Germline CDR1 and CDR2: SNHLY and FYNNEI. Trimming at V came to 7 bases and at J to 10 bases, leaving 7 bases not matched to a gene. CDR3 length equals 11 residues. CDR3 bases: TGTGCCAGCACCACCGGGACAGTCCAGTACTTC. This gives the protein CASTTGTVQYF.

The CDR3 DNA sequence: TGCGCCAGCAGCCAAGGTGATACGGGAGCTCCCCCCAATGAGCAGTTCTTC. Translating it yields CASSQGDTGAPPNEQFF. The chain combines TRBV4-3 with TRBJ2-1; tentative D call: TRBD2 (6 bases). V was pared by 1 base and J by 6 bases, with 19 bases between. The length of the CDR3 is 17 residues. Per the germline V gene, CDR1 is LGHNA and CDR2 is YSLEER.

The V and J genes are TRBV9 and TRBJ2-2; TRBD1 aligns across 8 bases. In germline, CDR1 is SGDLS, CDR2 YYNGEE. Trimming at V came to 4 bases and at J to 5 bases, leaving 7 bases not matched to a gene. CDR3 length: 15 amino acids. CDR3 loop: CASSSTGGVTGELFF. The CDR3 DNA follows: TGTGCCAGCAGCTCTACAGGGGGTGTAACCGGGGAGCTGTTTTTT.

This clone was observed a few times. This chain joins TRBV5-5 and TRBJ1-4; TRBD1 matches 8 bases. Germline CDR1 reads SGHKS; CDR2 reads YYEKEE (reference sequence). The V and J ends lost 4 bases and 7 bases, in that order; junction bases with no gene match: 6. The CDR3 is made up of 14 amino acids. CDR3: CASSLGQGFEKLFF. The CDR3 coding sequence is TGTGCCAGCAGCCTAGGACAGGGTTTTGAAAAACTGTTTTTT.

The chain is built from TRBV15 and TRBJ1-1; weak D call: TRBD1 (5 bases). This CDR3 is built from 13 residues. Germline CDR1 reads LNHNV; CDR2 reads YYDKDF (reference sequence). V lost 3 bases, J lost 4 bases, and 9 bases lay in between. The CDR3 loop reads CATSSQGFTEAFF. The CDR3 nucleotides read TGTGCCACCAGCAGTCAGGGATTCACTGAAGCTTTCTTT.

The chain is built from TRBV7-2 and TRBJ1-5; no definite D call. The CDR3 spans 15 residues. The V gene's germline CDR1 is SGHTA and CDR2 FQGNSA. Deletions cut 5 bases from V and 2 bases from J, with 13 bases between. This chain's CDR3 is CASSPEQLGNQPQHF. In DNA form, the CDR3 reads TGTGCCAGCAGCCCGGAGCAGCTTGGCAATCAGCCCCAGCATTTT.

As for this clone: The junction differs from germline at one of its ends, possibly a read error. The chain combines TRBV7-2 with TRBJ2-7, with 12 positions matching TRBD1. Germline V gene sequence: CDR1 SGHTA, CDR2 FQGNSA. The CDR3 loop spans 15 amino acids. The chain's CDR3 is CASSLDLGQGARRDF. CDR3 nucleotide sequence: TGTGCCAGCAGCTTAGATCTGGGACAGGGGGCCAGACGGGACTTC. The full variable domain, completed using reference TRBV7-2 and TRBJ2-7, is GAGVSQSPSNKVTEKGKDVELRCDPISGHTALYWYRQSLGQGLEFLIYFQGNSAPDKSGLPSDRFSAERTGGSVSTLTIQRTQQEDSAVYLCASSLDLGQGARRDFGPGTRLTVT.

This chain connects TRBV27 to TRBJ2-7; a weak D match, TRBD2 (5 bases). This CDR3 region has 13 residues. The V gene's germline CDR1 is MNHEY and CDR2 SMNVEV (reference sequence). Trimming took 9 bases from V and 10 from J, leaving 22 bases between them. CDR3 nucleotide sequence: TGTGCCAGTGGAGACGGGGTTCCCAACTCCCAGTACTTC. Translation: CASGDGVPNSQYF.

The chain links TRBV3-1 (or the pseudogene TRBV3-2) to TRBJ2-7; D might be TRBD1 (6 bases). The V gene lost 4 bases and the J gene lost 3 bases, with 10 bases spanning the gap. The CDR3 has 13 amino acids. Germline V lookup: CDR1 LGHDT, CDR2 YNNKEL (reference sequence). The CDR3 region is CASSPPGVYEQYF. The CDR3 nucleotides are TGTGCCAGCAGCCCCCCAGGGGTCTACGAGCAGTACTTC.

This chain joins TRBV5-8 and TRBJ1-5; unclear D gene. Between the trimmed V and J ends, which lost 2 bases and 0 bases, there was a span of 12 bases. The CDR3 totals 16 residues. Germline V lookup: CDR1 SGHTS, CDR2 YDEGEE. The CDR3 is CASSFFHGFSNQPQHF. In DNA, the CDR3 is TGTGCCAGCAGCTTTTTTCACGGGTTTAGCAATCAGCCCCAGCATTTT.

The chain couples TRBV4-3 to TRBJ2-3; 8 bases match TRBD2. The ends lost 1 base at V and 2 bases at J; junction bases unmatched: 5. The CDR3 loop spans 16 amino acids. The germline V gene encodes CDR1 LGHNA and CDR2 YSLEER. As DNA, the CDR3 is TGCGCCAGCAGCCAAGTTGCGGGGGGCCCCACAGATACGCAGTATTTT. Protein sequence: CASSQVAGGPTDTQYF.

The chain combines TRBV19 with TRBJ1-4; possibly TRBD1 for D (5 bases). The V end lost 5 bases, the J end lost 8 bases, and 15 bases lay between the germline ends. CDR1 LNHDA and CDR2 SQIVND come from the germline V gene (reference sequence). The CDR3 consists of 14 residues. The CDR3 region is CASSFIGHEEKLFF. The CDR3 DNA reads as TGTGCCAGTAGTTTCATAGGACACGAAGAAAAACTGTTTTTT.

This clone was found once. The V and J genes are TRBV12-3 or TRBV12-4 and TRBJ1-1; D not certain. V lost 7 bases and J 10 bases, leaving 19 bases between the germline ends. The CDR3 is made up of 13 amino acids. This CDR3 reads CASTPTRAAAAFF. The CDR3 DNA sequence: TGTGCCAGCACCCCAACCCGAGCTGCGGCAGCTTTCTTT.

This clone was recorded once. This chain's CDR3 is CASYGTGEPNEKLFF. CDR3 bases: TGTGCCAGTTATGGGACAGGGGAACCTAATGAAAAACTGTTTTTT. V and J are TRBV19 and TRBJ1-4; TRBD1 aligns across 10 bases. CDR1 and CDR2 from the germline V gene are LNHDA and SQIVND (reference sequence). The J segment lost 3 bases and the V segment lost 8 bases, leaving 6 bases of the junction unmatched. The CDR3 is made up of 15 amino acids.

The genes are TRBV28 and TRBJ1-5, with 10 bases matching TRBD1. The germline V gene has CDR1 MDHEN and CDR2 SYDVKM. V was clipped by 6 bases and J by 5 bases; unmatched bases: 7. This CDR3 contains 15 residues. CDR3 protein: CASSMGQGRHQPQHF. The DNA for the CDR3 is TGTGCCAGCAGCATGGGACAGGGGAGACATCAGCCCCAGCATTTT.

This chain joins TRBV15 and TRBJ1-3, with D unclear. Germline lookup yields CDR1 LNHNV and CDR2 YYDKDF (reference sequence). This CDR3 is 17 amino acids long. With 2 bases removed from V and 2 bases from J, the gap between germline ends came to 16 bases. This CDR3 is CATSRTSFSRTGNTIYF. The CDR3 coding sequence is TGTGCCACCAGCAGAACTAGTTTCAGCAGGACTGGAAACACCATATATTTT.

This clone was seen once. V and J are TRBV4-1 and TRBJ1-3; tentatively, D is TRBD1 (5 bases). Germline V gene sequence: CDR1 MGHRA, CDR2 YSYEKL. The V end was cut by 3 bases, the J end by 0 bases, with 18 bases between. The length of the CDR3 is 18 residues. DNA of the CDR3: TGCGCCAGCAGCCACAGTGGCGGGGCGGCAAGCTCTGGAAACACCATATATTTT. It yields the protein CASSHSGGAASSGNTIYF.

With respect to this clone: The sample carries other DNA sequences with the same CDR3. The chain combines TRBV5-1 with TRBJ1-5; tentative D call: TRBD1 (6 bases). The CDR3 contains 14 residues. V was trimmed by 0 bases and J by 4 bases, leaving 8 bases between them. The germline V gene encodes CDR1 SGHRS and CDR2 YFSETQ. The CDR3: CASSLGTVNQPQHF. The CDR3 region has the DNA TGCGCCAGCAGCTTGGGGACAGTAAATCAGCCCCAGCATTTT.

This chain joins TRBV5-4 and TRBJ2-5; 10 bases are shared with TRBD1. CDR1 is SGHNT and CDR2 is YYREEE in the germline V gene (reference sequence). The CDR3 runs to 16 residues. The J segment lost 5 bases and the V segment lost 4 bases, leaving 11 bases of the junction unmatched. Here the CDR3 reads CASSPRQGAGGETQYF. The CDR3 DNA is TGTGCCAGCAGCCCCAGACAGGGGGCGGGTGGGGAGACCCAGTACTTC.

To note about this clone: The junction departs from the called germline gene at one end, perhaps through a read error. The chain couples TRBV28 to TRBJ1-6, with 7 bases aligning to TRBD1. This CDR3 spans 14 amino acids. Germline values: CDR1 MDHEN, CDR2 SYDVKM. This CDR3 reads CALRGHSHNSPLHF. CDR3 nucleotides: TGTGCCCTAAGGGGGCACTCCCATAATTCACCCCTCCACTTT. Together with reference TRBV28 and TRBJ1-6, the CDR3 gives the full variable domain: DVKVTQSSRYLVKRTGEKVFLECVQDMDHENMFWYRQDPGLGLRLIYFSYDVKMKEKGDIPEGYSVSREKKERFSLILESASTNQTSMYLCALRGHSHNSPLHFGNGTRLTVT.

The chain's CDR3 is CASSFGGDQPQHF. The CDR3 DNA follows: TGTGCCAGCAGTTTCGGGGGGGACCAGCCCCAGCATTTT. The rearrangement links TRBV12-3 or TRBV12-4 to TRBJ1-5, with a possible D match to TRBD1 (5 bases). The CDR3 extends over 13 amino acids. Trimming left V 3 bases short and J 7 bases short, with 10 bases between.

This clone was observed a single time. This chain uses TRBV3-1 (or the pseudogene TRBV3-2) with TRBJ2-7; possibly TRBD1 for D (5 bases). The V gene lost 5 bases and the J gene lost 3 bases, with 14 bases spanning the gap. This CDR3 contains 14 residues. Germline assignment: CDR1 LGHDT and CDR2 YNNKEL (reference sequence). CDR3 DNA sequence: TGTGCCAGCAGCGAGAATTGGGGCGGCTACGAGCAGTACTTC. This encodes CASSENWGGYEQYF.